The rows below give T cell receptor beta chains drawn from one sample of a study of OX40 agonist ivuxolimab in advanced cancers. Using immunoSEQ multiplex PCR, the repertoire was profiled, and TCRdb retains in-frame clones only, with some absent. This table has 25,000 to 30,000 clones, 84% appearing once. This material consisted of CD4+ or CD8+ T cells sorted from blood, taken in a trial of the OX40 agonist ivuxolimab. The receptors come from an adult with an advanced solid tumor such as melanoma, head and neck, liver or kidney cancer. Each CDR3 is given with its conserved first and last residue. A D gene is named only where the DNA matches it firmly. For some rows the clone size is stated as once, few or many, or as a class when expanded; others skip it.

d_call,j_call,v_call,clone_size,cdr3_nt,cdr3_aa
NA,TRBJ1-3,TRBV7-9,NA,TGTGCCAGCAGCTCGGTGGCAGGGGCTGGAAACACCATATATTTT,CASSSVAGAGNTIYF
TRBD2,TRBJ2-7,TRBV4-3,NA,TGCGCCAGCAGCCCCCCAGCCGCCGGGACTAGCGGCGGGAGCTCCTACGAGCAGTACTTC,CASSPPAAGTSGGSSYEQYF
NA,TRBJ2-2,TRBV30,NA,TGTGCCCTAGAACCTTCCGCCCCCGGGGAGCTGTTTTTT,CALEPSAPGELFF
NA,TRBJ2-1,TRBV7-9,NA,TGTGCCAGCATTTCGAACTCGGGTAGCTCCTACAATGAGCAGTTCTTC,CASISNSGSSYNEQFF
NA,TRBJ1-4,TRBV7-9,few,TGTGCCAGCAGCTTACCCGGAGATGAAAAACTGTTTTTT,CASSLPGDEKLFF
TRBD1,TRBJ2-7,TRBV6-6,few,TGTGCCAGCAGTTACGGTGGACAGGTGGGATTCGACGAGCAGTACTTC,CASSYGGQVGFDEQYF
TRBD2,TRBJ2-7,TRBV11-2,NA,TGTGCCAGCAGCTTAGGGTGGCTAGCGGGGGGTCCCTACGAGCAGTACTTC,CASSLGWLAGGPYEQYF
NA,TRBJ1-1,TRBV11-3,once,TGTGCCAGCAGCTTACGGGGATACACTGAAGCTTTCTTT,CASSLRGYTEAFF
TRBD2,TRBJ2-7,TRBV5-1,NA,TGCGCCAGCAGCTTGGGTAGCGGGGGCTCCTACGAGCAGTACTTC,CASSLGSGGSYEQYF
TRBD2,TRBJ2-3,TRBV7-9,once,TGTGCCAGCAGATTGACTAGCGGGTACGCAGATACGCAGTATTTT,CASRLTSGYADTQYF
TRBD2,TRBJ2-1,TRBV19,NA,TGTGCCAGTAGTCTAGCGGGGGGGCCCAGTGAGCAGTTCTTC,CASSLAGGPSEQFF
TRBD1,TRBJ2-2,TRBV7-9,NA,TGTGCCAGCAGCCAAGATACAGGGGGCTGGACCGGGGAGCTGTTTTTT,CASSQDTGGWTGELFF
TRBD1,TRBJ1-2,TRBV29-1,NA,TGCAGCGGAGGGCCGGGACAGAGAGGCGGCTACACCTTC,CSGGPGQRGGYTF
TRBD2,TRBJ2-3,TRBV5-1,NA,TGCGCCAGCAGGGCTAGCGGGAGTGCGGATACGCAGTATTTT,CASRASGSADTQYF
NA,TRBJ2-2,TRBV9,NA,TGTGCCAGCAGCCCCTACTTGCAAGTCGCAATTTCCACCGGGGAGCTGTTTTTT,CASSPYLQVAISTGELFF
TRBD2,TRBJ2-1,TRBV30,NA,TGTGCCTGGAGTGAACCTCGCGGACTAGCGGTAGTCGATGAGCAGTTCTTC,CAWSEPRGLAVVDEQFF
NA,TRBJ2-3,TRBV2,NA,TGTGCCAGCCGGTATAGCACAGATACGCAGTATTTT,CASRYSTDTQYF
TRBD2,TRBJ2-5,TRBV27,NA,TGTGCCAGCAGTCTCGGGACTAGCAAGGAGACCCAGTACTTC,CASSLGTSKETQYF
NA,TRBJ2-7,TRBV2,NA,TGTGCCAGAGATAGTCCCCGGGGGCCCTACGAGCAGTACTTC,CARDSPRGPYEQYF
TRBD1,TRBJ1-4,TRBV6-1,NA,TGTGCCAGCAGTGTGGGACAGGGTTTTCGTGAAAAACTGTTTTTT,CASSVGQGFREKLFF
TRBD2,TRBJ2-3,TRBV6-4,NA,TGTGCCAGCAGTGATCTAGCGGGGGGAGACACAGATACGCAGTATTTT,CASSDLAGGDTDTQYF
NA,TRBJ2-4,TRBV19,once,TGTGCCACCACAAGCGACAGCAGTCTCAAAAACATTCAGTACTTC,CATTSDSSLKNIQYF
TRBD2,TRBJ2-1,TRBV5-1,NA,TGCGCCAGCAGCTTGGATAGCGGGAGGGTAAACTACAATGAGCAGTTCTTC,CASSLDSGRVNYNEQFF
NA,TRBJ1-3,TRBV5-1,NA,TGCGCCAGCAGCTTAGATAGCCCCGGAAACACCATATATTTT,CASSLDSPGNTIYF
TRBD1,TRBJ2-1,TRBV6-1,NA,TGTGCCAGCAGCCTAACCGGGACAGGATACAATGAGCAGTTCTTC,CASSLTGTGYNEQFF
NA,TRBJ1-2,TRBV13,NA,TGTGCCAGCAGCTTAGACAGTTTCCATGGCTACACCTTC,CASSLDSFHGYTF
TRBD1,TRBJ1-4,TRBV7-6,NA,TGTGCCAGCAGCTTGAACAACCCACAGGGGAGGAAGGAAAAACTGTTTTTT,CASSLNNPQGRKEKLFF
TRBD1,TRBJ2-3,TRBV6-1,NA,TGTGCCAGCAGTGAGGGGACAGCCGGGACAGATACGCAGTATTTT,CASSEGTAGTDTQYF
NA,TRBJ1-2,TRBV7-9,NA,TGTGCCAGCATGCCGCCCGTAGTTGGTGCCGGCTACACCTTC,CASMPPVVGAGYTF
NA,TRBJ2-7,TRBV5-1,once,TGCGCCAGCAGCCCCGTGAAGGGAGCAATGGCCGGGATAGGGACCTACGAGCAGTACTTC,CASSPVKGAMAGIGTYEQYF
NA,TRBJ1-1,TRBV4-3,NA,TGCGCCAGCAGCTTCGGGACTGGTGGCACTGAAGCTTTCTTT,CASSFGTGGTEAFF
NA,TRBJ2-1,TRBV11-3,NA,TGTGCCAGCAGCTACCTCGGGGACTACAATGAGCAGTTCTTC,CASSYLGDYNEQFF
NA,TRBJ1-2,TRBV19,NA,TGTGCCAGTAGTGCTTGGGCTTTGGCCTATGGCTACACCTTC,CASSAWALAYGYTF
NA,TRBJ2-7,TRBV29-1,NA,TGCAGCGTTGAGAGGGAAGGAAGGTACGAGCAGTACTTC,CSVEREGRYEQYF
TRBD1,TRBJ2-7,TRBV11-3,NA,TGTGCCAGCAGTTCCTGGGACAGTACCTACGAGCAGTACTTC,CASSSWDSTYEQYF
NA,TRBJ1-1,TRBV6-1,NA,TGTGCCAGCGTGGGACGGACCAACACTGAAGCTTTCTTT,CASVGRTNTEAFF
TRBD1,TRBJ2-1,TRBV27,NA,TGTGCCAGCTCGTCTTGGGACAGTGTCACCTACAATGAGCAGTTCTTC,CASSSWDSVTYNEQFF
NA,TRBJ1-1,TRBV7-2,NA,TGTGCCAGCAGCTTTCTCGACTGGAAGACTGAAGCTTTCTTT,CASSFLDWKTEAFF
NA,TRBJ2-7,TRBV15,NA,TGTGCCACCAGCAGAGGCAGTTCCTACGAGCAGTACTTC,CATSRGSSYEQYF
TRBD1,TRBJ2-1,TRBV4-2,NA,TGTGCCAGCAGCGAAAGGGACAGCTACAATGAGCAGTTCTTC,CASSERDSYNEQFF